This T cell receptor (beta chain) was recorded in a study of cytomegalovirus exposure and HLA in healthy donors. The CDR3 totals 15 residues. Germline loops: CDR1 SGHDT, CDR2 YYEEEE. Trimming shortened V by 2 bases and J by 4 bases, and 15 bases separated the two germline ends. Study-wide results and limits: The likely origin of a cluster of highly shared sequence variants was a sequencing artifact.

Healthy individuals who donated bone marrow served as the donors. The PCR was carried out with 60 Vbeta primers and 13 Jbeta primers. The table came from immunoSEQ multiplex PCR; TCRdb's copy has only in-frame clones and leaves some out. The sample holds 200,000 to 250,000 clones, more than 60% seen once. Concerning this clone: Its antigen is unidentified.

The J gene is TRBJ1-2, the V gene TRBV5-6; perhaps TRBD1 as D (5 bases). This receptor was obtained from a woman aged 30 to 39 in good health and CMV-seronegative. Source material: PBMCs. Here the CDR3 DNA reads TGTGCCAGCAGCTTTCCAGGGTTTCAACTCTATGGCTACACCTTC. Translated, it gives CASSFPGFQLYGYTF.